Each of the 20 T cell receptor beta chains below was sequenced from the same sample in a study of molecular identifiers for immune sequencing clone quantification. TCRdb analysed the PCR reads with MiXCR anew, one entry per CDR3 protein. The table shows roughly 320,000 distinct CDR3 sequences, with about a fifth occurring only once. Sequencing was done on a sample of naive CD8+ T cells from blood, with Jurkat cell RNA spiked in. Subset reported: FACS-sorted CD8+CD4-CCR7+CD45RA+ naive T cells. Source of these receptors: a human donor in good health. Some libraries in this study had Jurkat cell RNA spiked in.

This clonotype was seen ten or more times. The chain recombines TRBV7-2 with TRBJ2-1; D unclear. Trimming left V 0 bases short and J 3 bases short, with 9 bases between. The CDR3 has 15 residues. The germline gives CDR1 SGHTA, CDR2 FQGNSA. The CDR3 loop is CASSLASGDYNEQFF. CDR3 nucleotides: TGTGCCAGCAGCTTAGCGTCTGGCGACTACAATGAGCAGTTCTTC.

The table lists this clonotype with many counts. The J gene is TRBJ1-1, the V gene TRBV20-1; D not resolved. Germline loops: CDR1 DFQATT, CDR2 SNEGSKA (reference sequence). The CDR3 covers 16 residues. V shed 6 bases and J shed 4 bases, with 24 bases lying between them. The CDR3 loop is CSAPPMVGYWGTEAFF. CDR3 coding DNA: TGCAGTGCACCACCTATGGTCGGATATTGGGGCACTGAAGCTTTCTTT.

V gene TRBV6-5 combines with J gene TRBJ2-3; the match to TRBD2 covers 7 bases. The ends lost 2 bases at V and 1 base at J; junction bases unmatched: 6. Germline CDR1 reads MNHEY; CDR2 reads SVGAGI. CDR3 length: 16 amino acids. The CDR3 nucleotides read TGTGCCAGCAGTTACAACACGGGGGGTGGCACAGATACGCAGTATTTT. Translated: CASSYNTGGGTDTQYF.

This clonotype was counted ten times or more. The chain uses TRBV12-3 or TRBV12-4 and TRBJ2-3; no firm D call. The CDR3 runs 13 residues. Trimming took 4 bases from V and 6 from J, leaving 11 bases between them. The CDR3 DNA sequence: TGTGCCAGCAGTTCCGCCCACGTGGATACGCAGTATTTT. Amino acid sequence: CASSSAHVDTQYF.

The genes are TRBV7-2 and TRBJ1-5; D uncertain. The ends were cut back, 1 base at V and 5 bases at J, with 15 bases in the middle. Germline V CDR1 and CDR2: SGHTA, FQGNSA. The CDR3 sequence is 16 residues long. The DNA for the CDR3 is TGTGCCAGCAGCTTAGATGGGTCTTACGACTATCAGCCCCAGCATTTT. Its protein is CASSLDGSYDYQPQHF.

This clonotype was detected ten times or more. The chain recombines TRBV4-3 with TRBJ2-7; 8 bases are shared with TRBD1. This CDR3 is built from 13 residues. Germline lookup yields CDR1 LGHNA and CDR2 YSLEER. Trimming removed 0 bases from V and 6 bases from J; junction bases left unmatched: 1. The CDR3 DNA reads TGCGCCAGCAGCCAAGACACAGGGGGCGAGCAGTACTTC. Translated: CASSQDTGGEQYF.

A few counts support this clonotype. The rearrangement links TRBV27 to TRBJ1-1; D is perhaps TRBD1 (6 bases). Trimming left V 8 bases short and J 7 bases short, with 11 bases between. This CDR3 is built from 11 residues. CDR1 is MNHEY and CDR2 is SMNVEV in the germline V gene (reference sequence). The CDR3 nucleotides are TGTGCCAGCTGGGTAGGGGGTGAAGCTTTCTTT. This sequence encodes CASWVGGEAFF.

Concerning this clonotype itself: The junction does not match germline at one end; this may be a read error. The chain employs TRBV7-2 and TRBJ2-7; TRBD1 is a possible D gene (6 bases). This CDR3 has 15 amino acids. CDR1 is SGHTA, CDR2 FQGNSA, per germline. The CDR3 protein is CACSSGPSGVHEQYF. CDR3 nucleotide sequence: TGTGCCTGCAGCTCGGGGCCTTCAGGGGTCCACGAGCAGTACTTC.

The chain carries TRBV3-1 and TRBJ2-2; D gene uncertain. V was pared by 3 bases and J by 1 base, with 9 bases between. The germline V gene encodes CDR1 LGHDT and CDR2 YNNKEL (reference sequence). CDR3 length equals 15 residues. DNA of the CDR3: TGTGCCAGCAGCCAGACTCCCGGGAACACCGGGGAGCTGTTTTTT. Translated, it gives CASSQTPGNTGELFF.

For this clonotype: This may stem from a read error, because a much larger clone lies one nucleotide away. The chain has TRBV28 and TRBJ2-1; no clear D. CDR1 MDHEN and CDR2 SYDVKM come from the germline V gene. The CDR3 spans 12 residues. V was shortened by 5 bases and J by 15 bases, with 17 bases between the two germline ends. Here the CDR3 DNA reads TGTGCCAGCAGTCCGCAAGGTTTCGATCTGTTCTTC. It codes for CASSPQGFDLFF.

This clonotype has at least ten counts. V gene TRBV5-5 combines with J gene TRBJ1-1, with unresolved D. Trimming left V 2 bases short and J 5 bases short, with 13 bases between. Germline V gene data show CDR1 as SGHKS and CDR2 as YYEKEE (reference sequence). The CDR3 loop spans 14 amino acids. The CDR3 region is CASSFSGIGTEAFF. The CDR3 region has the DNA TGTGCCAGCAGCTTTTCGGGAATCGGGACTGAAGCTTTCTTT.

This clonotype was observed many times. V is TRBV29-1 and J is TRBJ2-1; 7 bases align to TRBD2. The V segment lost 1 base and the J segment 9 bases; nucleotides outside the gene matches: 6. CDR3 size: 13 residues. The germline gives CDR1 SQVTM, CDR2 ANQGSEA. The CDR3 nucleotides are TGCAGCGTTGAAGCTAGACTAGCCGGTGAGCAGTTCTTC. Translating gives CSVEARLAGEQFF.

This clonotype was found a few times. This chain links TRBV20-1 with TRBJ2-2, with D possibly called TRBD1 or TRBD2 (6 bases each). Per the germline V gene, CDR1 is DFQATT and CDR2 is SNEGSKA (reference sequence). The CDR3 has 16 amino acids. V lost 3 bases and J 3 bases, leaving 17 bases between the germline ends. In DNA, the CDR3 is TGCAGTGCTAGCTCTCGGGAGAAGGGGGACACCGGGGAGCTGTTTTTT. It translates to CSASSREKGDTGELFF.

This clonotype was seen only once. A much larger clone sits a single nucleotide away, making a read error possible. The CDR3 reads CASSPESRNTGELVF. The DNA for the CDR3 is TGTGCCAGCAGCCCCGAATCAAGGAACACCGGGGAGCTGGTTTTT. The chain carries TRBV13 and TRBJ2-2; maybe TRBD2 (5 bases). The germline CDR1 and CDR2 sequences are PRHDT and FYEKMQ (reference sequence). The CDR3 has 15 amino acids.

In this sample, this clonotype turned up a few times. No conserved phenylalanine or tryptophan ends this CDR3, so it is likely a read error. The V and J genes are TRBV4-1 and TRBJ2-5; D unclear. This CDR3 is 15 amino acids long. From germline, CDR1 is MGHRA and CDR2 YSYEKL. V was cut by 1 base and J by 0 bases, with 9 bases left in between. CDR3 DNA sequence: TGCGCCAGCAGCCAAGTTCCCACGTACCAAGAGACCCAGTACTCC. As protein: CASSQVPTYQETQYS.

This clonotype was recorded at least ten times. The CDR3 reads CASSQSRGKAKNIQYF. Here the CDR3 DNA reads TGCGCCAGCAGTCAGTCCAGGGGAAAGGCCAAAAACATTCAGTACTTC. This chain joins TRBV23-1 and TRBJ2-4, with a weak D call TRBD1 (6 bases). TRBV23-1 is annotated as an ORF whose role is uncertain. The CDR3 is 16 residues long. V lost 3 bases, J lost 1 base, and 13 bases lay in between.

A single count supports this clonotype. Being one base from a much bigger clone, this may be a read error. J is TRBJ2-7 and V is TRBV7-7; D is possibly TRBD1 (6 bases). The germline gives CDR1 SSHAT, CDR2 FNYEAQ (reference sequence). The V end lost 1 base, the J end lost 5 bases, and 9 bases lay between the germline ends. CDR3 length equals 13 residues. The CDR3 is CASSLGPGDEQYF. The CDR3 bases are TGTGCCAGCAGCTTAGGCCCAGGGGACGAGCAGTACTTC.

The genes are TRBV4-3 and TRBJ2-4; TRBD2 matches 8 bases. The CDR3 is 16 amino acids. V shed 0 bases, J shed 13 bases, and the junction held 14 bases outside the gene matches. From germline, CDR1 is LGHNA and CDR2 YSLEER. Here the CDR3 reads CASSQDWPAGAKNQYF. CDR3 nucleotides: TGCGCCAGCAGCCAAGATTGGCCAGCGGGAGCAAAAAACCAGTACTTC.

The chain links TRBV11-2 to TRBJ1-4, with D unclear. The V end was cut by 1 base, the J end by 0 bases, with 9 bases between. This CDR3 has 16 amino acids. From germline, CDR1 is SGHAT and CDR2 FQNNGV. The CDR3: CASSLVGGPTNEKLFF. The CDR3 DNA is TGTGCCAGCAGCTTAGTTGGAGGGCCAACTAATGAAAAACTGTTTTTT.

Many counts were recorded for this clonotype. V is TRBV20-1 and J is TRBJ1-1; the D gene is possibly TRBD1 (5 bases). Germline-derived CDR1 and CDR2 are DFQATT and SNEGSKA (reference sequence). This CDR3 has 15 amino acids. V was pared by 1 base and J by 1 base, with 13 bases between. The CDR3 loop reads CSARARRAPNTEAFF. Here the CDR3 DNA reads TGCAGTGCTAGAGCCCGCAGGGCCCCGAACACTGAAGCTTTCTTT.